The 20 T cell receptor beta chains in this list originate from one sample, sequenced in a study of molecular identifiers for immune sequencing clone quantification. One entry per CDR3 protein results from TCRdb running MiXCR on the PCR reads. The table lists around 2,400 distinct CDR3 sequences, less than 20% of them singletons. Sample: naive CD8+ T cells from blood, with Jurkat cell RNA spiked in. The sample's subset: FACS-sorted CD8+CD4-CCR7+CD45RA+ naive T cells. The receptor set was obtained from a human donor in good health. Some libraries in this study had Jurkat cell RNA spiked in.

This clonotype rates as medium-sized. V and J are TRBV28 and TRBJ1-4; TRBD1 agrees at 9 bases. Trimming took 3 bases from V and 8 from J; bases not matched to a gene: 4. This CDR3 contains 14 residues. CDR1 is MDHEN and CDR2 is SYDVKM in the germline V gene. The CDR3 sequence: CASSFYRGLEKLFF. DNA of the CDR3: TGTGCCAGCAGTTTTTACAGGGGGCTGGAAAAACTGTTTTTT. Looking up the rest from reference TRBV28 and TRBJ1-4 gives the full variable domain: DVKVTQSSRYLVKRTGEKVFLECVQDMDHENMFWYRQDPGLGLRLIYFSYDVKMKEKGDIPEGYSVSREKKERFSLILESASTNQTSMYLCASSFYRGLEKLFFGSGTQLSVL.

This clonotype is categorized as large. The chain combines TRBV12-5 with TRBJ2-1, with TRBD2 matching over 12 bases. V lost 1 base to trimming and J lost 3 bases; unmatched junction nucleotides: 4. The CDR3 has 17 residues. Germline V CDR1 and CDR2: LGHNT, FRNRAP. DNA for the CDR3: TGTGCTAGTGGTTTGGAGCTACTAGCGGGAGGCTACAATGAGCAGTTCTTC. Its protein is CASGLELLAGGYNEQFF. Combining the CDR3 with reference TRBV12-5 and TRBJ2-1 gives the whole variable domain DARVTQTPRHKVTEMGQEVTMRCQPILGHNTVFWYRQTMMQGLELLAYFRNRAPLDDSGMPKDRFSAEMPDATLATLKIQPSEPRDSAVYFCASGLELLAGGYNEQFFGPGTRLTVL.

This clonotype is medium-sized within its sample. This chain joins TRBV9 and TRBJ2-4; 8 bases align to TRBD1. Trimming took 3 bases from V and 9 from J; bases not matched to a gene: 8. The CDR3 is made up of 14 amino acids. CDR1 and CDR2 from the germline V gene are SGDLS and YYNGEE. The CDR3 DNA sequence: TGTGCCAGCAGCGCGCACGAACAGGGGGGCATTCAGTACTTC. Its translation is CASSAHEQGGIQYF.

This clonotype has just a few counts. The V gene is TRBV3-1, the J gene TRBJ2-2; D unclear. CDR1 and CDR2 (germline): LGHDT, YNNKEL (reference sequence). The V end was cut by 4 bases, the J end by 3 bases, with 6 bases between. The CDR3 loop spans 13 amino acids. The DNA of the CDR3 is TGTGCCAGCAGCCCCGATCACACCGGGGAGCTGTTTTTT. Protein sequence: CASSPDHTGELFF.

In its sample, this clonotype is medium-sized. J is TRBJ2-2 and V is TRBV14; possible D gene TRBD1, 5 bases. V was cut by 5 bases and J by 4 bases, with 14 bases left in between. The CDR3 loop spans 15 amino acids. The germline V gene encodes CDR1 SGHDN and CDR2 FVKESK. The DNA for the CDR3 is TGTGCCAGCAGCTGGGGCTCAACTTTCACCGGGGAGCTGTTTTTT. Translation gives CASSWGSTFTGELFF.

By share, this clonotype counts as medium-sized. The rearrangement joins TRBV4-3 to TRBJ2-1; D remains ambiguous. Trimming left V 2 bases short and J 10 bases short, with 9 bases between. Per germline, CDR1 LGHNA and CDR2 YSLEER. The CDR3 has 12 residues. The DNA of the CDR3 is TGCGCCAGCAGCCAAACAGCCGGGGAGCAGTTCTTC. Its translation: CASSQTAGEQFF.

With respect to this clonotype: A clone one base away is much larger, so this may be a read error. The chain couples TRBV2 to TRBJ2-6; tentatively, D is TRBD1 (5 bases). The germline gives CDR1 SNHLY, CDR2 FYNNEI. CDR3 length: 17 residues. The CDR3 loop is CASRGLFPLSGANVLAF. For the CDR3, the DNA is TGTGCCAGCAGAGGTCTATTTCCCCTCTCTGGGGCCAACGTCCTGGCTTTC.

Concerning this clonotype itself: A much larger clone differs by one base, so this may be a read error. The chain joins TRBV28 to TRBJ2-5, with 12 bases lining up with TRBD2. Germline V gene sequence: CDR1 MDHEN, CDR2 SYDVKM. This CDR3 has 16 amino acids. The DNA for the CDR3 is TGTGCCAGCAGTCCACCTAGCGGGAGGGCCCCCGAGAACCAGTACTTC. Translating it yields CASSPPSGRAPENQYF.

This sequence joins TRBV28 and TRBJ1-2; D is uncertain. Trimming pared 6 bases from V and 12 bases from J, leaving 23 bases between. The length of the CDR3 is 14 residues. Germline V gene lookup returns CDR1 MDHEN and CDR2 SYDVKM. The CDR3, as DNA: TGTGCCAGCAGCCCATCCGGACTTAAGCCTGACCACACCTTC. Its protein is CASSPSGLKPDHTF.

This clonotype was found a few times. J is TRBJ2-1 and V is TRBV10-3, with D uncertain. V lost 2 bases and J lost 5, with 16 bases in between. The CDR3 consists of 16 residues. Germline loops: CDR1 ENHRY, CDR2 SYGVKD. This chain's CDR3 is CAISEIQASLHNEQFF. CDR3 bases: TGTGCCATCAGTGAGATTCAGGCTAGTCTCCACAATGAGCAGTTCTTC.

This clonotype is medium-sized by share. The chain couples TRBV11-2 to TRBJ2-5; the match to TRBD1 covers 7 bases. The CDR3 loop spans 15 amino acids. Germline assignment: CDR1 SGHAT and CDR2 FQNNGV. With 3 bases clipped from V and 2 bases from J, the junction kept 6 bases outside the gene matches. The CDR3 loop reads CASSFGDSEQETQYF. CDR3 bases: TGTGCCAGCAGCTTCGGGGACAGCGAGCAAGAGACCCAGTACTTC.

This clonotype is deemed large. This chain joins TRBV5-1 and TRBJ2-1; TRBD2 aligns across 11 bases. The V and J ends lost 4 bases and 6 bases, in that order; junction bases with no gene match: 6. The germline V gene has CDR1 SGHRS and CDR2 YFSETQ. This CDR3 comprises 15 residues. The CDR3 protein is CASSLTSGSGNEQFF. CDR3 nucleotides: TGCGCCAGCAGCCTAACTAGCGGGAGTGGCAATGAGCAGTTCTTC.

There are a few counts of this clonotype. The CDR3 loop is CASIDGGHEQFF. The CDR3 coding sequence is TGTGCCAGCATCGATGGGGGGCATGAGCAGTTCTTC. The gene calls are TRBV28 and TRBJ2-1, with D perhaps TRBD1 or TRBD2 (6 bases each). This CDR3 is built from 12 residues. Germline CDR1 reads MDHEN; CDR2 reads SYDVKM. Trimming took off 7 bases at V and 8 bases at J, with 12 bases between the two ends.

This clonotype is labeled medium-sized (0.01 to 0.1%). V gene TRBV27 combines with J gene TRBJ2-7; 11 positions agree with TRBD2. This CDR3 region has 17 residues. Trimming at V came to 2 bases and at J to 4 bases, leaving 10 bases not matched to a gene. Germline CDR1 MNHEY, CDR2 SMNVEV (reference sequence). The CDR3 DNA reads TGTGCCAGCAGTTTAATATCGGTAGCGGGAGGGGGATACGAGCAGTACTTC. This gives the protein CASSLISVAGGGYEQYF.

V and J are TRBV13 and TRBJ2-7, with D perhaps matching TRBD1 or TRBD2 (5 bases each). Germline values: CDR1 PRHDT, CDR2 FYEKMQ (reference sequence). V was trimmed by 5 bases and J by 7 bases, leaving 18 bases between them. This CDR3 is 14 amino acids long. CDR3 residues: CASSLEGHTGEQYF. The CDR3 DNA is TGTGCCAGCAGCCTAGAAGGACACACGGGGGAGCAGTACTTC.

Within the sample, this clonotype is medium-sized. The CDR3 loop is CASSRDRLSETQYF. The CDR3 coding sequence is TGTGCCAGCAGCCGGGACAGACTATCGGAGACCCAGTACTTC. V usage is TRBV14 and J usage is TRBJ2-5, with TRBD1 matching 7 bases. Per germline, CDR1 SGHDN and CDR2 FVKESK. This CDR3 contains 14 residues. J lost 5 bases, V lost 4 bases, and 7 bases had no gene match.

By share of the sample, this clonotype is medium-sized (0.01 to 0.1%). The V gene is TRBV12-3 or TRBV12-4, the J gene TRBJ2-7; D is possibly TRBD2 (6 bases). This CDR3 comprises 15 residues. The V gene lost 7 bases and the J gene lost 3 bases, with 19 bases spanning the gap. The CDR3 region is CASTGGWVEIYEQYF. The DNA for the CDR3 is TGTGCCAGCACCGGAGGGTGGGTTGAGATCTACGAGCAGTACTTC.

Remarks on this clonotype: This could be a read error, since a much larger clone is one nucleotide away. The rearrangement joins TRBV29-1 to TRBJ2-1; 10 bases map to TRBD2. The germline V gene has CDR1 SQVTM and CDR2 ANQGSEA. The CDR3 loop spans 12 amino acids. CDR3 in DNA: TGCGCCCTAGCGGGGGCGAACAATGAGCAGTTCTTC. It translates to CALAGANNEQFF.

On this clonotype itself: The junction does not match germline at one end; this may be a read error. The chain combines TRBV11-2 with TRBJ2-1, with D perhaps TRBD2 (5 bases). The germline V gene encodes CDR1 SGHAT and CDR2 FQNNGV. The CDR3 totals 18 residues. CDR3: CASSPPAAEREIYNEQLF. The CDR3 DNA is TGTGCCAGCAGCCCCCCGGCAGCGGAAAGGGAGATCTACAATGAGCAGCTCTTC.

This clonotype has a handful of counts. The V call is TRBV7-6, the J call TRBJ1-2, with 7 bases lining up with TRBD1. The V gene's germline CDR1 is SGHVS and CDR2 FNYEAQ. After removal of 6 bases from V and 8 bases from J, the junction contained 9 bases not matched to a gene. This CDR3 has 13 residues. In nucleotides, the CDR3 is TGTGCCAGCAGGCCGGGAGGGGGCGAAGGCTACACCTTC. Translating it yields CASRPGGGEGYTF.